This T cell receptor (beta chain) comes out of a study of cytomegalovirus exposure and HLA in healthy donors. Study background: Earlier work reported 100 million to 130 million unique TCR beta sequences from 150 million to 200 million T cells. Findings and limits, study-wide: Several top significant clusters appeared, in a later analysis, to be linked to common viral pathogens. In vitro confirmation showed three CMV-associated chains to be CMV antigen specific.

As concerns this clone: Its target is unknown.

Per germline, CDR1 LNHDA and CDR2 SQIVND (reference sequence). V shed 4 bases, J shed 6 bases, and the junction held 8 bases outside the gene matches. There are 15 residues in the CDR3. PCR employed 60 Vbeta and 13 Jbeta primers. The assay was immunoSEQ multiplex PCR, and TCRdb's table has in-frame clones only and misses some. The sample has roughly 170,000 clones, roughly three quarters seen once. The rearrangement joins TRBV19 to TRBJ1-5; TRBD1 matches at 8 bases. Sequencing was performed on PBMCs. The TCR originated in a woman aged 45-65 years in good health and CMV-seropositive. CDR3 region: CASSTPAGGGQPQHF. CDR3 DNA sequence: TGTGCCAGTAGTACTCCGGCAGGGGGCGGTCAGCCCCAGCATTTT. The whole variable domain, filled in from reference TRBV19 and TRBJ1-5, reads DGGITQSPKYLFRKEGQNVTLSCEQNLNHDAMYWYRQDPGQGLRLIYYSQIVNDFQKGDIAEGYSVSREKKESFPLTVTSAQKNPTAFYLCASSTPAGGGQPQHFGDGTRLSIL.